What follows are 30 T cell receptor beta chains derived from one specimen sequenced in a study of T cell repertoires in cytomegalovirus infection. Using its own MiXCR run on the reads, TCRdb lists one record per CDR3 protein. The table includes 300,000 to 400,000 distinct CDR3 sequences, more than 8% detected once. Sequencing used PBMCs. The receptor set was obtained from a human donor in good health (CMV status not recorded). Some clones in this sample may be carry-over from other donors' samples.

Only one count was recorded for this clonotype. The gene calls are TRBV27 and TRBJ1-1; D call uncertain. V was pared by 2 bases and J by 1 base, with 11 bases between. The CDR3 is 15 residues long. CDR1 is MNHEY and CDR2 is SMNVEV in the germline V gene (reference sequence). Written as DNA, the CDR3 is TGTGCCAGCAGTTTAAGGCGCCAGAAGAACACTGAAGCTTTCTTT. It codes for CASSLRRQKNTEAFF.

V gene TRBV4-3 combines with J gene TRBJ1-5, with 7 bases lining up with TRBD1. CDR1 is LGHNA, CDR2 YSLEER, per germline. The CDR3 length is 19 residues. V lost 0 bases to trimming and J lost 2 bases; unmatched junction nucleotides: 13. Here the CDR3 reads CASSQEVKTGRVGNQPQHF. The CDR3 DNA is TGCGCCAGCAGCCAAGAGGTGAAGACAGGGAGGGTCGGCAATCAGCCCCAGCATTTT.

The J gene is TRBJ2-3, the V gene TRBV24-1, with D perhaps TRBD2 (6 bases). V lost 4 bases to trimming and J lost 5 bases, with 12 bases between them. CDR1 KGHDR and CDR2 SFDVKD come from the germline V gene. The CDR3 has 14 residues. CDR3 residues: CATSEGGDEDTQYF. DNA of the CDR3: TGTGCCACCAGTGAGGGGGGTGACGAAGATACGCAGTATTTT.

This clonotype came up many times. This rearrangement joins TRBV7-6 to TRBJ2-7; TRBD1 matches 10 bases. The CDR3 consists of 16 residues. With V trimmed by 5 bases and J by 5 bases, 12 bases remained unmatched. The germline V gene has CDR1 SGHVS and CDR2 FNYEAQ. As DNA, the CDR3 is TGTGCCAGCAGCCCAAGGGGGGGACAGGGGTTCAACGAGCAGTACTTC. Its protein is CASSPRGGQGFNEQYF.

This clonotype was observed many times. The J gene is TRBJ1-3, the V gene TRBV19; D is unresolved. The CDR3 is 16 amino acids. Germline CDR1 LNHDA, CDR2 SQIVND (reference sequence). Trimming shortened V by 2 bases and J by 7 bases, and 18 bases separated the two germline ends. CDR3 residues: CASSINNLLRRNTIYF. The CDR3 DNA reads TGTGCCAGTAGTATAAATAACCTCCTGCGACGGAACACCATATATTTT.

This clonotype was seen at least ten times. The rearrangement joins TRBV11-3 to TRBJ2-3, with 13 positions matching TRBD2. The CDR3 spans 16 residues. CDR1 is SGHNT and CDR2 is YENEEA in the germline V gene. The trim removed 5 bases at V and 4 bases at J, leaving 6 bases unmatched. The CDR3 here is CASSALTSGGPDTQYF. The CDR3 coding sequence is TGTGCCAGCAGCGCCTTGACTAGCGGGGGGCCAGATACGCAGTATTTT.

There are many counts of this clonotype. V gene TRBV7-2 combines with J gene TRBJ1-6; D gene uncertain. Trimming stripped 5 bases from V and 0 bases from J, with 11 bases between. The CDR3 loop spans 16 amino acids. CDR1 is SGHTA and CDR2 is FQGNSA in the germline V gene. The CDR3 reads CASSLGRSSYNSPLHF. For the CDR3, the DNA is TGTGCCAGCAGCCTCGGAAGAAGCTCCTATAATTCACCCCTCCACTTT.

This clonotype came up a few times. This CDR3 reads CASSQALGTQYF. As DNA, the CDR3 is TGCGCCAGCAGCCAAGCTCTGGGCACGCAGTATTTT. The chain uses TRBV4-3 and TRBJ2-3; D unclear. This CDR3 has 12 amino acids. CDR1 LGHNA and CDR2 YSLEER come from the germline V gene. V was shortened by 1 base and J by 9 bases, with 8 bases between the two germline ends.

This clonotype was detected only a few times. The chain has TRBV6-5 and TRBJ2-1; the D gene is possibly TRBD2 (5 bases). V was pared by 4 bases and J by 1 base, with 11 bases between. Germline V gives CDR1 MNHEY, CDR2 SVGAGI. This CDR3 region has 15 residues. The CDR3 sequence is CASSSAPGSYNEQFF. DNA of the CDR3: TGTGCCAGCAGTTCTGCGCCGGGGTCCTACAATGAGCAGTTCTTC.

V and J are TRBV6-2 or TRBV6-3 and TRBJ1-6; 10 bases match TRBD1. Germline values: CDR1 MNHEY, CDR2 SVGEGT. The J segment lost 9 bases and the V segment lost 5 bases, leaving 4 bases of the junction unmatched. This CDR3 comprises 14 residues. DNA of the CDR3: TGTGCCAGCAGTCGGGACAGGGGTGGTTCACCCCTCCACTTT. Translating gives CASSRDRGGSPLHF.

This sequence joins TRBV20-1 and TRBJ1-4; a weak D match, TRBD1 (5 bases). Germline loops: CDR1 DFQATT, CDR2 SNEGSKA (reference sequence). This CDR3 comprises 16 residues. The V and J ends lost 5 bases and 0 bases respectively, with 16 bases between them. The CDR3 reads CSAPEWGRTTNEKLFF. In nucleotides, the CDR3 is TGCAGTGCTCCCGAATGGGGGAGAACAACTAATGAAAAACTGTTTTTT.

The genes are TRBV24-1 and TRBJ1-5, with 8 bases aligning to TRBD1. This CDR3 is 13 amino acids long. Germline lookup yields CDR1 KGHDR and CDR2 SFDVKD. Trimming removed 5 bases from V and 12 bases from J; junction bases left unmatched: 8. CDR3 region: CATSVKDRVHQHF. CDR3 nucleotides: TGTGCCACCAGTGTCAAGGACAGGGTCCACCAGCATTTT.

This clonotype was counted ten times or more. The CDR3 sequence: CAISESGTEFDNEQFF. Here the CDR3 DNA reads TGTGCCATCAGTGAGTCTGGGACCGAGTTTGACAATGAGCAGTTCTTC. The J gene is TRBJ2-1, the V gene TRBV10-3; D possibly matches TRBD1 or TRBD2 (5 bases each). V was pared by 0 bases and J by 5 bases, with 14 bases between. The CDR3 runs 16 residues. In germline, CDR1 is ENHRY, CDR2 SYGVKD.

There are many counts of this clonotype. The rearrangement uses TRBV6-1 and TRBJ2-7, with 9 bases matching TRBD1. Germline V gene lookup returns CDR1 MNHNS and CDR2 SASEGT. With 4 bases clipped from V and 3 bases from J, the junction kept 1 base outside the gene matches. This CDR3 is built from 13 residues. Here the CDR3 DNA reads TGTGCCAGCAGTGCGGACAGGGGCTACGAGCAGTACTTC. Its translation: CASSADRGYEQYF.

This clonotype was detected ten times or more. The gene calls are TRBV7-3 and TRBJ2-2; TRBD1 is a possible D gene (5 bases). The V gene's germline CDR1 is SGHTA and CDR2 FQGTGA. The CDR3 totals 15 residues. V lost 3 bases and J 3 bases, leaving 11 bases between the germline ends. This CDR3 is CASSLFMGHTGELFF. The CDR3 coding sequence is TGTGCCAGCAGCTTGTTTATGGGGCACACCGGGGAGCTGTTTTTT.

Ten or more counts support this clonotype. This chain connects TRBV19 to TRBJ1-1; 7 bases agree with TRBD1. Germline CDR1 and CDR2: LNHDA and SQIVND (reference sequence). The ends lost 7 bases at V and 2 bases at J; junction bases unmatched: 13. The CDR3 consists of 16 residues. CDR3 region: CASTETGRRRNTEAFF. The CDR3 DNA follows: TGTGCCAGTACTGAGACAGGGAGGCGACGTAACACTGAAGCTTTCTTT.

This clonotype came up a few times. The chain has TRBV12-3 or TRBV12-4 and TRBJ1-6, with unresolved D. The germline V and J ends were trimmed by 4 bases and 7 bases, with 8 bases remaining between them. The CDR3 extends over 13 amino acids. Here the CDR3 DNA reads TGTGCCAGCAGTTCCCTTGAGAATTCACCCCTCCACTTT. This translates into CASSSLENSPLHF.

This clonotype was seen repeatedly, ten times or more. The V and J genes are TRBV12-3 or TRBV12-4 and TRBJ1-2, with no clear D. This CDR3 is built from 13 residues. The V end was cut by 4 bases, the J end by 8 bases, with 14 bases between. In nucleotides, the CDR3 is TGTGCCAGCAGTTACCCGGGTTTAGGGGGCTACACCTTC. This encodes CASSYPGLGGYTF.

This clonotype was observed many times. The gene calls are TRBV7-2 and TRBJ2-3; possibly TRBD1 or TRBD2 for D (5 bases each). Trimming took off 5 bases at V and 4 bases at J, with 10 bases between the two ends. CDR1 SGHTA and CDR2 FQGNSA come from the germline V gene. This CDR3 spans 13 amino acids. The CDR3 DNA follows: TGTGCCAGCAGCCTCTGGGACGCAGATACGCAGTATTTT. It codes for CASSLWDADTQYF.

This clonotype has ten or more counts. This rearrangement joins TRBV7-9 to TRBJ2-4; D may be TRBD1 or TRBD2 (5 bases each). The CDR3 runs to 15 residues. V was cut by 4 bases and J by 8 bases, with 18 bases left in between. Germline CDR1 is SEHNR and CDR2 is FQNEAQ (reference sequence). The CDR3 sequence: CASSSPRDGFYIQYF. The CDR3 coding sequence is TGTGCCAGCAGCTCCCCCCGGGACGGGTTCTACATTCAGTACTTC.

This clonotype was recorded many times. The genes are TRBV7-2 and TRBJ2-1; D tentatively reads TRBD1 or TRBD2 (6 bases each). CDR1 is SGHTA, CDR2 FQGNSA, per germline. V dropped 5 bases and J dropped 7 bases, with 15 bases sitting between them. The CDR3 spans 14 residues. In DNA, the CDR3 is TGTGCCAGCAGCGGGGGGCGGGGCCTAAATGAGCAGTTCTTC. As protein: CASSGGRGLNEQFF.

V and J are TRBV28 and TRBJ1-1, with D tentatively TRBD1 (6 bases). V was shortened by 6 bases and J by 6 bases, with 14 bases between the two germline ends. Germline V lookup: CDR1 MDHEN, CDR2 SYDVKM. The CDR3 contains 13 residues. For the CDR3, the DNA is TGTGCCAGCAGGAAACAGGGTTACCCTGAAGCTTTCTTT. It encodes CASRKQGYPEAFF. The entire variable domain, with the rest obtained from reference TRBV28 and TRBJ1-1, is as follows: DVKVTQSSRYLVKRTGEKVFLECVQDMDHENMFWYRQDPGLGLRLIYFSYDVKMKEKGDIPEGYSVSREKKERFSLILESASTNQTSMYLCASRKQGYPEAFFGQGTRLTVV.

This clonotype has a handful of counts. The V call is TRBV15, the J call TRBJ2-7; no definite D call. Germline CDR1 LNHNV, CDR2 YYDKDF (reference sequence). V lost 1 base, J lost 2 bases, and 9 bases lay in between. This CDR3 comprises 14 residues. CDR3: CATSRVATPYEQYF. For the CDR3, the DNA is TGTGCCACCAGCAGAGTCGCGACTCCCTACGAGCAGTACTTC.

This clonotype was counted a few times. The gene calls are TRBV6-2 or TRBV6-3 and TRBJ1-1; D not resolved. Germline CDR1 MNHEY, CDR2 SVGEGT. This CDR3 comprises 14 residues. V was clipped by 3 bases and J by 3 bases, with 11 bases between them. The CDR3 DNA follows: TGTGCCAGCAGTTATGGGATCCCCTACACTGAAGCTTTCTTT. Its translation is CASSYGIPYTEAFF.

This clonotype occurred many times. J is TRBJ1-2 and V is TRBV12-3 or TRBV12-4; D possibly corresponds to TRBD1 (6 bases). V was pared by 5 bases and J by 4 bases, with 11 bases between. The CDR3 is 13 amino acids. This CDR3 reads CASSGDRSYGYTF. CDR3 nucleotides: TGTGCCAGCAGTGGCGACAGGAGCTATGGCTACACCTTC.

V usage is TRBV6-2 or TRBV6-3 and J usage is TRBJ1-5; D is ambiguous. V was clipped by 8 bases and J by 2 bases, with 19 bases between them. Germline values: CDR1 MNHEY, CDR2 SVGEGT. The CDR3 extends over 16 amino acids. The CDR3 region has the DNA TGTGCCAGCGACCAAACGACCCCAGGCGGCAATCAGCCCCAGCATTTT. It specifies CASDQTTPGGNQPQHF.

This clonotype has a handful of counts. The V call is TRBV20-1, the J call TRBJ2-1; no clear D. CDR3 length equals 14 residues. The V end was cut by 5 bases, the J end by 10 bases, with 21 bases between. Germline V lookup: CDR1 DFQATT, CDR2 SNEGSKA (reference sequence). In DNA form, the CDR3 reads TGCAGTGCTCACAACCGGGCCCTTGTTGGGGAGCAGTTCTTC. This translates into CSAHNRALVGEQFF.

This rearrangement joins TRBV19 to TRBJ2-7, with 7 bases aligning to TRBD1. J was trimmed by 4 bases and V by 0 bases; bases with no gene match: 6. Germline V gene data show CDR1 as LNHDA and CDR2 as SQIVND (reference sequence). The CDR3 is 15 amino acids. CDR3 region: CASSIDPGTEYEQYF. The CDR3 DNA reads as TGTGCCAGTAGTATAGATCCTGGGACAGAGTACGAGCAGTACTTC.

This clonotype was recorded at least ten times. This rearrangement joins TRBV6-1 to TRBJ1-1, with D perhaps TRBD1 (5 bases). The germline gives CDR1 MNHNS, CDR2 SASEGT. Trimming took off 2 bases at V and 4 bases at J, with 14 bases between the two ends. The CDR3 extends over 15 amino acids. The CDR3 protein is CASSEYGGEGTEAFF. CDR3 DNA: TGTGCCAGCAGTGAATACGGGGGTGAGGGCACTGAAGCTTTCTTT.

In this sample, this clonotype turned up many times. The chain joins TRBV12-3 or TRBV12-4 to TRBJ2-1, with TRBD2 identical over 9 bases. This CDR3 contains 16 residues. V trimming: 6 bases; J trimming: 9 bases; junction bases outside the gene matches: 15. CDR3 loop: CASSPGVAGDRSEQFF. The CDR3 DNA is TGTGCCAGCAGCCCAGGGGTAGCGGGAGACCGGAGTGAGCAGTTCTTC.